Listed here are 27 T cell receptor beta chains from one sample, sequenced in a study of T cells in Graves' hyperthyroidism and ophthalmopathy. It was RNA transcripts that yielded the amplified TCR beta CDR3 regions. The primer set for the first-round RT-PCR of the TCR CDR3 was HTBI. TCRdb itself ran the multiplex PCR reads through MiXCR, one entry per CDR3 protein. Of about 700,000 distinct CDR3 sequences in the sample, 40% to 55% were seen once. The sample was peripheral blood or thyroid tissue (not recorded which). These receptors all come from an adult man with Graves' disease, either hyperthyroidism or ophthalmopathy (not recorded which).

This clonotype was counted at least ten times. V is TRBV10-3 and J is TRBJ2-7; TRBD2 matches 10 bases. There are 16 residues in the CDR3. Looked up from germline, CDR1 is ENHRY and CDR2 is SYGVKD. Germline trimming cut 2 bases from V and 0 bases from J; bases unmatched to any gene: 4. CDR3 in DNA: TGTGCCATCAGTGAGGGGCTAGCGGGGGACTCCTACGAGCAGTACTTC. The encoded protein is CAISEGLAGDSYEQYF.

With respect to this clonotype: A much larger clone differs from this one at a single base, so this may be a read error. The J gene is TRBJ2-5, the V gene TRBV7-3; D not resolved. This CDR3 has 12 amino acids. From germline, CDR1 is SGHTA and CDR2 FQGTGA. Trimming left V 5 bases short and J 5 bases short, with 9 bases between. The CDR3 coding sequence is TGTGCCAGCAGCCTAGTACCGGAGACCCAGTACTTC. Amino acids: CASSLVPETQYF.

The V and J genes are TRBV20-1 and TRBJ2-7, with 8 bases aligning to TRBD2. V was clipped by 2 bases and J by 5 bases; unmatched bases: 11. The CDR3 spans 15 residues. The germline gives CDR1 DFQATT, CDR2 SNEGSKA (reference sequence). In nucleotides, the CDR3 is TGCAGTGCTAGAACCCACTGGGCGGGAGGCCACGAGCAGTACTTC. Its protein product is CSARTHWAGGHEQYF.

This sequence joins TRBV6-7 and TRBJ1-2; D gene unclear. TRBV6-7 is marked as an open reading frame, function uncertain. The CDR3 sequence is 21 residues long. The germline V and J ends were trimmed by 0 bases and 4 bases, with 30 bases remaining between them. In DNA form, the CDR3 reads TGTGCCAGCAGTTACTCGAGCCCACTATCAGAGAAGGGTCGATCCCGCTATGGCTACACCTTC. This sequence encodes CASSYSSPLSEKGRSRYGYTF.

The rearrangement links TRBV29-1 to TRBJ1-6; D possibly corresponds to TRBD1 (5 bases). Germline values: CDR1 SQVTM, CDR2 ANQGSEA. This CDR3 spans 12 amino acids. V lost 4 bases and J lost 13, with 14 bases in between. DNA for the CDR3: TGCAGCGTTGGGGGGAGTAATCAGCCCCTCCACTTT. Its translation: CSVGGSNQPLHF.

V usage is TRBV19 and J usage is TRBJ1-1, with a weak D call TRBD1 (5 bases). V lost 4 bases and J lost 4, with 16 bases in between. This CDR3 comprises 15 residues. CDR1 and CDR2 (germline): LNHDA, SQIVND (reference sequence). The CDR3 DNA follows: TGTGCCAGTAGTAGGGGTGGATATAGGGGCACTGAAGCTTTCTTT. It is translated as CASSRGGYRGTEAFF.

A few counts support this clonotype. The genes are TRBV20-1 and TRBJ2-2, with D maybe TRBD2 (5 bases). The CDR3 extends over 16 amino acids. Trimming left V 4 bases short and J 2 bases short, with 17 bases between. Per the germline V gene, CDR1 is DFQATT and CDR2 is SNEGSKA (reference sequence). CDR3 nucleotide sequence: TGCAGTGCTACATTCCTAGGGAGTCCAAACACCGGGGAGCTGTTTTTT. This codes for CSATFLGSPNTGELFF.

V is TRBV2 and J is TRBJ1-3; 9 positions match TRBD1. Looked up from germline, CDR1 is SNHLY and CDR2 is FYNNEI. This CDR3 is built from 17 residues. V lost 6 bases, J lost 0 bases, and 9 bases stayed unmatched. Written as DNA, the CDR3 is TGTGCCAGCAGCGCCACAGGGGGCTTCGGCTCTGGAAACACCATATATTTT. Its protein product is CASSATGGFGSGNTIYF.

Details on this clonotype: The junction differs from germline at one of its ends, possibly a read error. J is TRBJ2-5 and V is TRBV7-6; TRBD1 is a possible D gene (6 bases). This CDR3 region has 14 residues. Germline V gene sequence: CDR1 SGHVS, CDR2 FNYEAQ. The CDR3 bases are TGTACCAGCAGCTTAAAACAGGGTGTAAAGACCCAGTACTTC. Translated, it gives CTSSLKQGVKTQYF.

This chain connects TRBV7-9 to TRBJ2-2, with TRBD2 matching 9 bases. The CDR3 spans 19 residues. V shed 5 bases, J shed 3 bases, and the junction held 16 bases outside the gene matches. Germline V gene sequence: CDR1 SEHNR, CDR2 FQNEAQ (reference sequence). The CDR3 spells CASSPGIAGAYAHTGELFF. The CDR3 region has the DNA TGTGCCAGCAGCCCCGGGATAGCGGGAGCGTACGCCCACACCGGGGAGCTGTTTTTT.

This clonotype appeared many times. The chain recombines TRBV29-1 with TRBJ2-2; D gene uncertain. The CDR3 runs to 13 residues. Germline lookup yields CDR1 SQVTM and CDR2 ANQGSEA. The V end was cut by 3 bases, the J end by 1 base, with 6 bases between. CDR3 protein: CSVDLGNTGELFF. CDR3 nucleotides: TGCAGCGTTGACCTAGGGAACACCGGGGAGCTGTTTTTT.

This chain links TRBV20-1 with TRBJ1-1; maybe TRBD1 (6 bases). The CDR3 loop spans 14 amino acids. Between the trimmed V and J ends, which lost 0 bases and 2 bases, there was a span of 10 bases. Germline V lookup: CDR1 DFQATT, CDR2 SNEGSKA (reference sequence). The CDR3 DNA reads TGCAGTGCTAGAGATCGGGGGGCCAACACTGAAGCTTTCTTT. Its translation: CSARDRGANTEAFF.

This clonotype has a single count. The CDR3 spells CASSPKEGRETQYF. The CDR3, as DNA: TGTGCCAGCAGCCCCAAAGAGGGTAGAGAGACCCAGTACTTC. The chain has TRBV9 and TRBJ2-5; the D gene is possibly TRBD2 (5 bases). V lost 4 bases to trimming and J lost 4 bases, with 14 bases between them. The CDR3 contains 14 residues. The germline V gene encodes CDR1 SGDLS and CDR2 YYNGEE.

The chain combines TRBV7-9 with TRBJ1-2; unclear D gene. The CDR3 extends over 13 amino acids. The ends were cut back, 9 bases at V and 4 bases at J, with 15 bases in the middle. From germline, CDR1 is SEHNR and CDR2 FQNEAQ (reference sequence). CDR3 in amino acids: CASPRETSYGYTF. In DNA, the CDR3 is TGTGCCAGTCCCCGTGAGACTAGCTATGGCTACACCTTC.

The chain links TRBV7-9 to TRBJ2-5; TRBD1 matches 12 bases. The DNA end lines up better with TRBJ2-7; the J call may be wrong. CDR1 SEHNR and CDR2 FQNEAQ come from the germline V gene (reference sequence). This CDR3 contains 16 residues. The CDR3 region has the DNA TGTGCCAGCAGCTTAGCGGGACAGGGGGCAGGGTACGAGCAGTACTTC. The encoded protein is CASSLAGQGAGYEQYF.

This clonotype occurred a few times. The chain has TRBV25-1 and TRBJ1-3, with 7 bases identical to TRBD1. Germline CDR1 and CDR2: MGHDK and SYGVNS. The trim removed 2 bases at V and 4 bases at J, leaving 11 bases unmatched. This CDR3 contains 17 residues. The chain's CDR3 is CASSEVLGQLMGNTIYF. The CDR3 DNA reads TGTGCCAGCAGTGAAGTGTTGGGACAGCTGATGGGAAACACCATATATTTT. Full variable domain (remainder filled in from reference TRBV25-1 and TRBJ1-3): EADIYQTPRYLVIGTGKKITLECSQTMGHDKMYWYQQDPGMELHLIHYSYGVNSTEKGDLSSESTVSRIRTEHFPLTLESARPSHTSQYLCASSEVLGQLMGNTIYFGEGSWLTVV.

Remarks on this clonotype: A read error may produce the germline difference seen at one junction end. The chain is built from TRBV19 and TRBJ1-1; D is unclear. CDR1 is LNHDA and CDR2 is SQIVND in the germline V gene (reference sequence). The CDR3 sequence is 15 residues long. The CDR3 DNA is TGTGCCAGTAGTATAGTTCGGACGGGCTACACTGAAGCTTTCTTC. This gives the protein CASSIVRTGYTEAFF.

This rearrangement joins TRBV20-1 to TRBJ1-5; D might be TRBD1 (6 bases). The V gene lost 8 bases and the J gene lost 7 bases, with 15 bases spanning the gap. Germline CDR1 is DFQATT and CDR2 is SNEGSKA (reference sequence). This CDR3 region has 12 residues. The chain's CDR3 is CSIGDIEQPQHF. In DNA, the CDR3 is TGCAGTATCGGGGACATCGAGCAGCCCCAGCATTTT.

This rearrangement joins TRBV29-1 to TRBJ2-7; D unclear. CDR3 length: 12 amino acids. Per germline, CDR1 SQVTM and CDR2 ANQGSEA. The CDR3 reads CSYGGSTYEQYF. The CDR3 coding sequence is TGCAGTTACGGTGGCAGTACCTACGAGCAGTACTTC.

This clonotype was recorded at least ten times. V is TRBV9 and J is TRBJ1-6; D is unclear. This CDR3 region has 15 residues. The germline V gene encodes CDR1 SGDLS and CDR2 YYNGEE. The V end lost 2 bases, the J end lost 6 bases, and 12 bases lay between the germline ends. The CDR3 spells CASSVGGLANSPLHF. CDR3 coding DNA: TGTGCCAGCAGCGTTGGTGGACTCGCTAATTCACCCCTCCACTTT.

This clonotype has only a few counts. The V call is TRBV7-4, the J call TRBJ1-2; tentatively, D is TRBD1 (5 bases). Deletions cut 5 bases from V and 0 bases from J, with 13 bases between. In germline, CDR1 is SGHVT, CDR2 SQSDAQ. The CDR3 loop spans 15 amino acids. CDR3 DNA sequence: TGTGCCAGCAGCCGGGGGGGGACCGCTAACTATGGCTACACCTTC. Translating gives CASSRGGTANYGYTF.

A remark on this clonotype: An end of the junction differs from the germline gene, which may be a read error. The chain has TRBV15 and TRBJ2-5; a possible D gene is TRBD2 (6 bases). This CDR3 is built from 15 residues. The germline V gene has CDR1 LNHNV and CDR2 YYDKDF (reference sequence). CDR3 region: CATSRDQDRRGTQYF. DNA of the CDR3: TGTGCTACCAGCAGAGATCAGGATCGGAGGGGGACCCAGTACTTC.

With respect to this clonotype: Here the CDR3 omits its conserved ending phenylalanine or tryptophan, so a read error is the likely source. The DNA is omitted, as the CDR3 cannot be located on it reliably, and the CDR3 follows TCRdb's listing. The chain is built from TRBV25-1 and TRBJ1-6; the table's D call, TRBD1, was not checked against the DNA. In germline, CDR1 is MGHDK, CDR2 SYGVNS. Termini included, the CDR3 measures 10 amino acids. The CDR3 region is CASSDKSVAP.

The chain has TRBV10-3 and TRBJ1-3, with D possibly matching TRBD1 (5 bases). Trimming pared 4 bases from V and 0 bases from J, leaving 13 bases between. This CDR3 region has 16 residues. Germline V CDR1 and CDR2: ENHRY, SYGVKD. Here the CDR3 reads CAISAGTADSGNTIYF. In DNA, the CDR3 is TGTGCCATCAGTGCCGGGACTGCCGACTCTGGAAACACCATATATTTT.

This clonotype was picked up a small number of times. V gene TRBV19 combines with J gene TRBJ1-6, with D possibly being TRBD1 (6 bases). The CDR3 has 14 amino acids. Germline CDR1 and CDR2: LNHDA and SQIVND (reference sequence). Trimming removed 7 bases from V and 7 bases from J, with 14 bases in between. DNA for the CDR3: TGTGCCAGTACCCCACAGGGCCGAAATTCACCCCTCCACTTT. Translated: CASTPQGRNSPLHF.

This clonotype was seen only a few times. The chain recombines TRBV7-9 with TRBJ1-4; 9 bases are shared with TRBD1. The germline CDR1 and CDR2 sequences are SEHNR and FQNEAQ (reference sequence). There are 15 residues in the CDR3. With 5 bases clipped from V and 8 bases from J, the junction kept 9 bases outside the gene matches. DNA for the CDR3: TGTGCCAGCAGCCCGCAGGGACAGGGATTGGAAAAACTGTTTTTT. Translation gives CASSPQGQGLEKLFF.

This clonotype has only a few counts. V is TRBV20-1 and J is TRBJ1-4; unclear D gene. Germline V gene data show CDR1 as DFQATT and CDR2 as SNEGSKA (reference sequence). This CDR3 is 12 amino acids long. V lost 3 bases, J lost 3 bases, and 5 bases lay in between. The CDR3 loop reads CSARGPNEKLFF. CDR3 bases: TGCAGTGCTAGGGGCCCTAATGAAAAACTGTTTTTT.